This TCR beta chain comes out of a study of blood T cell repertoires in COVID-19. There are a few counts of this clone. Authors' data handling: The authors estimated nucleated cell counts from reference gene primer amplification. TCRdb's copy holds only in-frame clones and misses some; the assay was immunoSEQ multiplex PCR. V, J and clone size derive from that table, while D and trimming were established from the DNA sequence. The data hold some 190,000 clones, with about 76% observed a single time. The CDR3 totals 15 residues. V dropped 3 bases and J dropped 3 bases, with 11 bases sitting between them. Germline V gene data show CDR1 as LGHDT and CDR2 as YNNKEL (reference sequence).

Sequencing was done on a sample of peripheral blood. The chain is built from TRBV3-1 (or the pseudogene TRBV3-2) and TRBJ2-2; D perhaps matches TRBD2 (6 bases). The clonotype comes from a woman aged 50 to 60 with active or convalescent COVID-19. The CDR3 DNA reads TGTGCCAGCAGCCAGGTTAGCGGATACACCGGGGAGCTGTTTTTT. As protein: CASSQVSGYTGELFF.